This entry is about one T cell receptor beta chain. It may be a read error: a sequence one base away is much more abundant. The authors obtained PBMCs from 10 ml of fresh peripheral blood. The data derive from a study of T cells in Graves' hyperthyroidism and ophthalmopathy. It was RNA transcripts that yielded the amplified TCR beta CDR3 regions. The HTBI set primed first-round TCR CDR3 RT-PCR. TCRdb ran MiXCR on the multiplex PCR reads and lists one entry per CDR3 protein. The table lists 600,000 to 700,000 distinct CDR3 sequences, roughly 14% of them singletons. The CDR3 runs 13 residues. The germline V gene has CDR1 MNHEY and CDR2 SVGAGI. V trimming: 2 bases; J trimming: 6 bases; junction bases outside the gene matches: 1.

This TCR came from a woman aged 40 to 50 with Graves' ophthalmopathy. Sequencing input: blood. The chain has TRBV6-5 and TRBJ1-2; 9 bases line up with TRBD1. This CDR3 is CASSYGTGHGYTF. For the CDR3, the DNA is TGTGCCAGCAGTTACGGGACAGGGCATGGCTACACCTTC.